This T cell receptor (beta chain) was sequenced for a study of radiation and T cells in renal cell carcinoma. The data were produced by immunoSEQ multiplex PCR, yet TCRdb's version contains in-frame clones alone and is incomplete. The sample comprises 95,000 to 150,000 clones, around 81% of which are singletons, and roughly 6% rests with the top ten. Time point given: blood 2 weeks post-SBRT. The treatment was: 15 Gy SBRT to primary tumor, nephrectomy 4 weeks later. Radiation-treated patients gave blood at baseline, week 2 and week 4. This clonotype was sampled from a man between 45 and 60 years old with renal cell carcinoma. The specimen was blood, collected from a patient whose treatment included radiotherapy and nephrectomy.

CDR3 DNA: TGTGCCAGCAGCTTAGACTCCGGGTCTGGAAACACCATATATTTT. It yields the protein CASSLDSGSGNTIYF. The chain combines TRBV7-9 with TRBJ1-3; D uncertain. CDR3 size: 15 residues. V was clipped by 1 base and J by 1 base, with 8 bases between them. Germline assignment: CDR1 SEHNR and CDR2 FQNEAQ (reference sequence).